Listed below are T cell receptor beta chains from one sample, sequenced in a study of T cells in Graves' hyperthyroidism and ophthalmopathy. Each CDR3 protein gets one entry after TCRdb re-called the multiplex PCR reads with MiXCR. The profile shows some 700,000 distinct CDR3 sequences, around a sixth of them singletons. Material for sequencing was blood. The receptors come from a man aged 45 to 65 with Graves' hyperthyroidism. CDR3s include the opening cysteine and the closing phenylalanine or tryptophan. D genes are given only for firm matches. Not every row has a clone size; where given, it reads once, few, many or a size class.

V,size,J,D,CDR3,DNA
TRBV6-5,many,TRBJ1-2,TRBD1,CASSYRDSLGYGYTF,TGTGCCAGCAGTTACCGGGACAGCCTTGGCTATGGCTACACCTTC
TRBV2,NA,TRBJ2-3,TRBD2,CASFLGLALDTQYF,TGTGCCAGTTTCTTGGGACTAGCATTAGATACGCAGTATTTT
TRBV7-9,few,TRBJ2-6,NA,CASSLDPGYSGANVLTF,TGTGCCAGCAGCTTAGATCCAGGATACTCTGGGGCCAACGTCCTGACTTTC
TRBV4-1,NA,TRBJ2-7,NA,CASSQDIGRTYEQYF,TGCGCCAGCAGCCAAGATATTGGCAGAACCTACGAGCAGTACTTC
TRBV6-2/TRBV6-3,few,TRBJ1-2,NA,CASSTPRDHFGYTF,TGTGCCAGCAGCACACCTCGGGATCATTTTGGCTACACCTTC
TRBV7-6,NA,TRBJ2-3,TRBD2,CASSLAQVSGTSTDTQYF,TGTGCCAGCAGCTTAGCGCAAGTCAGCGGGACTAGCACAGATACGCAGTATTTT
TRBV24-1,NA,TRBJ2-3,TRBD2,CATSDRAGDITDTQYF,TGTGCCACCAGTGATCGAGCGGGAGACATCACAGATACGCAGTATTTT
TRBV27,many,TRBJ1-2,NA,CASRAAYGYTF,TGTGCCAGCAGAGCTGCCTATGGCTACACCTTC
TRBV5-1,NA,TRBJ2-3,NA,CASSLAKVLGTDTQYF,TGCGCCAGCAGCTTGGCTAAGGTACTAGGAACAGATACGCAGTATTTT
TRBV11-2,few,TRBJ2-1,NA,CASSLVGVTGNEQFF,TGTGCCAGCAGCTTAGTGGGCGTCACCGGGAATGAGCAGTTCTTC
TRBV5-1,NA,TRBJ2-7,NA,CASSATAATVYEQYF,TGCGCCAGCAGCGCCACGGCGGCTACTGTCTACGAGCAGTACTTC
TRBV19,few,TRBJ1-1,NA,CASSIQGFDTEAFF,TGTGCCAGTAGTATTCAGGGATTCGACACTGAAGCTTTCTTT
TRBV3-1,NA,TRBJ2-3,TRBD2,CASSQSPLAGVNTDTQYF,TGTGCCAGCAGCCAGAGTCCCCTAGCGGGAGTAAACACAGATACGCAGTATTTT
TRBV27,many,TRBJ2-7,TRBD1,CASSLGRDSFYEQYF,TGTGCCAGCTCCCTAGGTCGGGACAGCTTCTACGAGCAGTACTTC
TRBV5-1,many,TRBJ2-3,NA,CASSLRQSDTQYF,TGCGCCAGCAGCCTCCGACAGTCAGATACGCAGTATTTT
TRBV20-1,NA,TRBJ2-7,NA,CSARAIMTTVYEQYF,TGCAGTGCTAGAGCCATAATGACTACTGTGTACGAGCAGTACTTC
TRBV15,few,TRBJ1-5,NA,CATSREKAGIQPQHF,TGTGCCACCAGCAGAGAGAAGGCAGGGATTCAGCCCCAGCATTTT
TRBV5-1,NA,TRBJ2-1,TRBD2,CASSLARLAGATSYNEQFF,TGCGCCAGCAGCTTGGCCCGACTAGCGGGAGCTACATCCTACAATGAGCAGTTCTTC
TRBV20-1,few,TRBJ2-5,NA,CSASGGLGETQYF,TGCAGTGCTAGTGGAGGGCTGGGAGAGACCCAGTACTTC
TRBV19,many,TRBJ1-1,TRBD1,CASSSWIAGQGNTEAFF,TGTGCCAGTAGTAGTTGGATTGCTGGACAGGGGAACACTGAAGCTTTCTTT
TRBV14,few,TRBJ1-1,TRBD1,CASSQFRGKLWAFF,TGTGCCAGCAGCCAATTCAGGGGGAAATTGTGGGCTTTCTTT
TRBV7-9,few,TRBJ2-6,NA,CASSVLPGTLPGANVLTF,TGTGCCAGCAGCGTCCTTCCGGGAACCTTACCTGGGGCCAACGTCCTGACTTTC
TRBV24-1,few,TRBJ2-5,NA,CATSDSGDSQETQYF,TGTGCCACCAGTGATTCAGGGGATAGCCAAGAGACCCAGTACTTC
TRBV27,NA,TRBJ2-7,TRBD2,CAGGPNPYEQYF,TGTGCGGGAGGGCCGAATCCCTACGAGCAGTACTTC
TRBV10-3,many,TRBJ2-5,NA,CAISASGNTETQYF,TGTGCCATCAGTGCCTCCGGGAATACAGAGACCCAGTACTTC
TRBV28,NA,TRBJ2-1,NA,CASSLAAIYNEQFF,TGTGCCAGCAGTTTAGCGGCTATTTACAATGAGCAGTTCTTC
TRBV3-1,NA,TRBJ2-2,NA,CASSQYAGGNTGELFF,TGTGCCAGCAGCCAATACGCTGGTGGGAACACCGGGGAGCTGTTTTTT